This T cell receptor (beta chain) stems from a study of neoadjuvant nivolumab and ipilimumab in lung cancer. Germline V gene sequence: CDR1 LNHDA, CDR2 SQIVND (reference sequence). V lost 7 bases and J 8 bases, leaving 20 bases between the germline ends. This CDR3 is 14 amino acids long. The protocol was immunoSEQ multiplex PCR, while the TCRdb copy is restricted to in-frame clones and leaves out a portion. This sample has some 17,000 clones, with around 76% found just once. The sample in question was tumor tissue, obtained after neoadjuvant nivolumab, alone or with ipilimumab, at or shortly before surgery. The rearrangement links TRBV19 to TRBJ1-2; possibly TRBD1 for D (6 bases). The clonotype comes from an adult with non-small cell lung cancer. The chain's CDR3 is CASTFQVRGRGYTF. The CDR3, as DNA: TGTGCCAGTACTTTTCAGGTCAGGGGACGGGGCTACACCTTC.